This TCR beta chain was profiled in a study of technical replicates of blood from a handful of donors. The data were produced by immunoSEQ multiplex PCR, yet TCRdb's version contains in-frame clones alone and is incomplete. The data hold 70,000 to 80,000 clones, with roughly 90% observed a single time. This CDR3 spans 17 amino acids. The germline gives CDR1 MNHNS, CDR2 SASEGT. V was clipped by 4 bases and J by 0 bases, with 13 bases between them. The chain carries TRBV6-1 and TRBJ2-6; D is uncertain. The sequence was collected from a human donor in good health. Sequenced sample: T cells isolated from PBMCs. CDR3 sequence: CASSGFPTGSGANVLTF. The CDR3 DNA reads as TGTGCCAGCAGTGGGTTTCCCACTGGCTCTGGGGCCAACGTCCTGACTTTC.